The 29 T cell receptor beta chains in this list originate from one sample, sequenced in a study of cytomegalovirus exposure and HLA in healthy donors. The PCR used 60 Vbeta and 13 Jbeta primers. The repertoire was sequenced with immunoSEQ multiplex PCR; TCRdb's copy has only in-frame clones and lacks some. The top ten clones hold 0.2% to 0.25% of a sample with 200,000 to 250,000 clones, 70% to 80% of them seen once. The sample consisted of PBMCs. These receptors all stem from a girl aged 2-10 years in good health and CMV-seronegative.

Here the CDR3 DNA reads TGCGCCAGCAGCCTCCGGACTAGCGGGGGGTCGGAGACCCAGTACTTC. As protein: CASSLRTSGGSETQYF. The chain combines TRBV5-1 with TRBJ2-5, with 14 bases aligning to TRBD2. The germline V gene encodes CDR1 SGHRS and CDR2 YFSETQ. Trimming took 4 bases from V and 5 from J; bases not matched to a gene: 7. This CDR3 has 16 amino acids. Drawing the rest from reference TRBV5-1 and TRBJ2-5, the complete variable domain is KAGVTQTPRYLIKTRGQQVTLSCSPISGHRSVSWYQQTPGQGLQFLFEYFSETQRNKGNFPGRFSGRQFSNSRSEMNVSTLELGDSALYLCASSLRTSGGSETQYFGPGTRLLVL.

V gene TRBV2 combines with J gene TRBJ2-7; possibly TRBD2 for D (6 bases). From germline, CDR1 is SNHLY and CDR2 FYNNEI. Trimming took 6 bases from V and 3 from J, leaving 18 bases between them. The CDR3 is made up of 15 amino acids. CDR3 sequence reads: CASRAGTLVGYEQYF. CDR3 coding DNA: TGTGCCAGCAGAGCCGGGACTTTGGTTGGCTACGAGCAGTACTTC.

The chain carries TRBV4-2 and TRBJ2-5; 7 bases are shared with TRBD2. Germline-derived CDR1 and CDR2 are LGHNA and YNFKEQ. The CDR3 spans 14 residues. V lost 4 bases to trimming and J lost 5 bases; unmatched junction nucleotides: 7. The CDR3 loop is CASSPSGGEETQYF. CDR3 DNA: TGTGCCAGCAGCCCTTCTGGGGGGGAGGAGACCCAGTACTTC.

The chain uses TRBV19 and TRBJ2-1, with 9 positions matching TRBD2. This CDR3 is 17 amino acids long. With V trimmed by 5 bases and J by 6 bases, 14 bases remained unmatched. CDR1 and CDR2 (germline): LNHDA, SQIVND (reference sequence). CDR3 sequence (DNA): TGTGCCAGTAGTGGGGGGTGGGAGCGGGGGGCCATCAATGAGCAGTTCTTC. Translating gives CASSGGWERGAINEQFF.

V and J are TRBV12-5 and TRBJ2-4; D is undetermined. Trimming took off 3 bases at V and 5 bases at J, with 14 bases between the two ends. Germline CDR1 is LGHNT and CDR2 is FRNRAP. CDR3 length: 15 residues. CDR3 DNA: TGTGCTAGTGGTTTCTCGGAAGAAGAGGAAAACATTCAGTACTTC. Its translation: CASGFSEEEENIQYF.

The chain joins TRBV7-6 to TRBJ2-7; TRBD2 matches at 11 bases. After removal of 8 bases from V and 2 bases from J, the junction contained 8 bases not matched to a gene. The CDR3 contains 15 residues. Looked up from germline, CDR1 is SGHVS and CDR2 is FNYEAQ. DNA of the CDR3: TGTGCCAGCGCTCCAGGACTAGCGGGCCCCTACGAGCAGTACTTC. Translated, it gives CASAPGLAGPYEQYF.

This clone was counted a single time. CDR3 residues: CSVEAPLGNNEQFF. DNA for the CDR3: TGCAGCGTTGAAGCTCCCCTCGGGAACAATGAGCAGTTCTTC. The rearrangement uses TRBV29-1 and TRBJ2-1, with a tentative D call TRBD2 (5 bases). CDR1 and CDR2 (germline): SQVTM, ANQGSEA. The CDR3 has 14 amino acids. V was shortened by 1 base and J by 5 bases, with 12 bases between the two germline ends.

V gene TRBV7-2 combines with J gene TRBJ2-5; no clear D. The CDR3 consists of 13 residues. In germline, CDR1 is SGHTA, CDR2 FQGNSA. Trimming removed 5 bases at V and 3 bases at J, with 10 bases between. For the CDR3, the DNA is TGTGCCAGCAGCCCTGGCACAAAAGAGACCCAGTACTTC. It encodes CASSPGTKETQYF.

CDR3 DNA sequence: TGTGCCAGCAGCTTGGCCGGTAGGGGGGGACAAGAGACCCAGTACTTC. Translated: CASSLAGRGGQETQYF. The chain is built from TRBV5-5 and TRBJ2-5; TRBD2 is a possible D gene (7 bases). Trimming left V 0 bases short and J 2 bases short, with 14 bases between. The length of the CDR3 is 16 residues. Germline CDR1 is SGHKS and CDR2 is YYEKEE (reference sequence). Supplemented by reference TRBV5-5 and TRBJ2-5, the full variable domain reads DAGVTQSPTHLIKTRGQQVTLRCSPISGHKSVSWYQQVLGQGPQFIFQYYEKEERGRGNFPDRFSARQFPNYSSELNVNALLLGDSALYLCASSLAGRGGQETQYFGPGTRLLVL.

V usage is TRBV7-9 and J usage is TRBJ2-5; possibly TRBD1 for D (6 bases). CDR3 length equals 14 residues. Trimming took off 6 bases at V and 5 bases at J, with 16 bases between the two ends. Germline V CDR1 and CDR2: SEHNR, FQNEAQ (reference sequence). The CDR3 bases are TGTGCCAGCAGAGCAGGGGACCGGATGGAGACCCAGTACTTC. It specifies CASRAGDRMETQYF.

The CDR3 reads CASSRPGGRKYNEQFF. As DNA, the CDR3 is TGTGCCAGCAGCCGCCCAGGGGGTCGAAAATACAATGAGCAGTTCTTC. V gene TRBV9 combines with J gene TRBJ2-1, with TRBD1 matching over 7 bases. Unmatched junction bases numbered 11, after V lost 4 bases and J lost 4 bases. Germline CDR1 and CDR2: SGDLS and YYNGEE. The CDR3 spans 16 residues.

The V and J genes are TRBV30 and TRBJ2-1; D is undetermined. V lost 3 bases and J 15 bases, leaving 21 bases between the germline ends. Germline CDR1 GTSNPN, CDR2 SVGIG (reference sequence). CDR3 length: 13 amino acids. The CDR3 loop is CAWSNNLALYLFF. The CDR3 nucleotides read TGTGCCTGGAGCAATAACTTAGCCCTTTATCTGTTCTTC.

The chain employs TRBV7-9 and TRBJ1-1; possibly TRBD1 for D (5 bases). The CDR3 runs to 14 residues. The germline V and J ends were trimmed by 3 bases and 2 bases, with 10 bases remaining between them. Germline CDR1 is SEHNR and CDR2 is FQNEAQ (reference sequence). The DNA for the CDR3 is TGTGCCAGCAGCTTTCGCCAGGGTAACACTGAAGCTTTCTTT. Protein sequence: CASSFRQGNTEAFF.

The chain carries TRBV2 and TRBJ2-1; 9 bases agree with TRBD1. V gave up 8 bases and J gave up 7 bases; unmatched junction bases: 12. Germline V gives CDR1 SNHLY, CDR2 FYNNEI. CDR3 length equals 15 residues. The CDR3 here is CASPARDRETNEQFF. The CDR3 nucleotides are TGTGCCAGCCCGGCCCGGGACAGGGAAACGAATGAGCAGTTCTTC.

This chain links TRBV2 with TRBJ1-2; weak D call: TRBD1 (5 bases). CDR1 and CDR2 from the germline V gene are SNHLY and FYNNEI. Trimming shortened V by 6 bases and J by 7 bases, and 18 bases separated the two germline ends. The CDR3 extends over 14 amino acids. The CDR3, as DNA: TGTGCCAGCAGAGCCACTCGCGGGGGATCTGGCTACACCTTC. This encodes CASRATRGGSGYTF. The whole variable domain, filled in from reference TRBV2 and TRBJ1-2, reads EPEVTQTPSHQVTQMGQEVILRCVPISNHLYFYWYRQILGQKVEFLVSFYNNEISEKSEIFDDQFSVERPDGSNFTLKIRSTKLEDSAMYFCASRATRGGSGYTFGSGTRLTVV.

V and J are TRBV10-3 and TRBJ2-1, with D possibly matching TRBD2 (6 bases). Trimming stripped 0 bases from V and 12 bases from J, with 9 bases between. Germline-derived CDR1 and CDR2 are ENHRY and SYGVKD. This CDR3 spans 12 amino acids. CDR3 region: CAISESVGGQFF. The CDR3 DNA sequence: TGTGCCATCAGTGAGTCGGTGGGAGGGCAGTTCTTC.

The chain is built from TRBV29-1 and TRBJ2-1; 8 nucleotides agree with TRBD1. The CDR3 has 14 amino acids. J gave up 0 bases and V 7 bases, and 5 bases lay outside the gene matches. Germline-derived CDR1 and CDR2 are SQVTM and ANQGSEA. CDR3 amino acids: CSADRGSSYNEQFF. DNA for the CDR3: TGCAGCGCCGACAGGGGTAGCTCCTACAATGAGCAGTTCTTC.

The chain is built from TRBV7-9 and TRBJ1-2; perhaps TRBD1 as D (6 bases). Deletions cut 5 bases from V and 3 bases from J, with 16 bases between. The CDR3 runs to 15 residues. Looked up from germline, CDR1 is SEHNR and CDR2 is FQNEAQ (reference sequence). The chain's CDR3 is CASSPQSRGYYGYTF. CDR3 nucleotide sequence: TGTGCCAGCAGCCCACAATCCAGGGGCTACTATGGCTACACCTTC.

This CDR3 reads CASSRIRTAPMNTEAFF. The DNA for the CDR3 is TGTGCCAGCAGCCGGATCAGGACAGCCCCTATGAACACTGAAGCTTTCTTT. The chain employs TRBV5-5 and TRBJ1-1; D is possibly TRBD1 (6 bases). This CDR3 comprises 17 residues. V shed 4 bases and J shed 0 bases, with 19 bases lying between them. CDR1 SGHKS and CDR2 YYEKEE come from the germline V gene (reference sequence).

V and J are TRBV7-7 and TRBJ2-7; 7 bases map to TRBD2. CDR3 size: 15 residues. In germline, CDR1 is SSHAT, CDR2 FNYEAQ (reference sequence). The V segment lost 2 bases and the J segment 1 base; nucleotides outside the gene matches: 5. For the CDR3, the DNA is TGTGCCAGCAGCTTAAACTGGGGGGGTTCCTACGAGCAGTACTTC. Protein sequence: CASSLNWGGSYEQYF.

This sequence joins TRBV7-7 and TRBJ1-3; 10 positions match TRBD1. There are 16 residues in the CDR3. J lost 2 bases, V lost 1 base, and 2 bases had no gene match. Germline CDR1 reads SSHAT; CDR2 reads FNYEAQ (reference sequence). The DNA for the CDR3 is TGTGCCAGCAGCTTAGAAGGACAGGGGGCTGGAAACACCATATATTTT. Residues: CASSLEGQGAGNTIYF.

V usage is TRBV11-3 and J usage is TRBJ2-1; the match to TRBD2 covers 9 bases. There are 16 residues in the CDR3. Germline assignment: CDR1 SGHNT and CDR2 YENEEA. With 5 bases clipped from V and 5 bases from J, the junction kept 10 bases outside the gene matches. CDR3 sequence reads: CASSPRTSAGNNEQFF. The DNA of the CDR3 is TGTGCCAGCAGCCCCCGGACTAGCGCGGGGAACAATGAGCAGTTCTTC.

This rearrangement joins TRBV6-5 to TRBJ1-2; tentatively, D is TRBD1 (6 bases). Germline V lookup: CDR1 MNHEY, CDR2 SVGAGI. The CDR3 is made up of 14 amino acids. Trimming took off 2 bases at V and 6 bases at J, with 13 bases between the two ends. The CDR3 nucleotides are TGTGCCAGCAGTTACGGGGTAGGGGGGGATGGCTACACCTTC. This sequence encodes CASSYGVGGDGYTF.

The gene calls are TRBV5-1 and TRBJ2-3; D unresolved. The CDR3 runs 16 residues. Trimming pared 4 bases from V and 2 bases from J, leaving 17 bases between. Germline CDR1 SGHRS, CDR2 YFSETQ. The CDR3 protein is CASSPEIRRSTDTQYF. In nucleotides, the CDR3 is TGCGCCAGCAGCCCGGAGATTAGGCGCTCCACAGATACGCAGTATTTT. Full variable domain (remainder filled in from reference TRBV5-1 and TRBJ2-3): KAGVTQTPRYLIKTRGQQVTLSCSPISGHRSVSWYQQTPGQGLQFLFEYFSETQRNKGNFPGRFSGRQFSNSRSEMNVSTLELGDSALYLCASSPEIRRSTDTQYFGPGTRLTVL.

There are a few counts of this clone. The J gene is TRBJ2-3, the V gene TRBV21-1; no check of the table's D call, TRBD2, against the DNA was made. TRBV21-1 constitutes a pseudogene. The CDR3 contains 13 residues. CDR3: CASSGSGTDTQYF. CDR3 DNA sequence: TGTGCCAGCAGCGGAAGCGGCACAGATACGCAGTATTTT.

The chain recombines TRBV4-1 with TRBJ1-4, with D tentatively TRBD1 (5 bases). Germline values: CDR1 MGHRA, CDR2 YSYEKL. The V and J ends lost 1 base and 8 bases respectively, with 17 bases between them. The CDR3 consists of 16 residues. The DNA of the CDR3 is TGCGCCAGCAGCCAAGGAGTTGATTTCGGGGGGGAAAAACTGTTTTTT. This codes for CASSQGVDFGGEKLFF.

This clone showed up just once. The gene calls are TRBV5-6 and TRBJ2-4, with 8 bases lining up with TRBD1. Germline CDR1 reads SGHDT; CDR2 reads YYEEEE. The length of the CDR3 is 16 residues. Trimming took 0 bases from V and 1 from J; bases not matched to a gene: 3. Here the CDR3 reads CASSLVWTGAKNIQYF. The CDR3 coding sequence is TGTGCCAGCAGCTTGGTTTGGACAGGGGCCAAAAACATTCAGTACTTC. Supplemented by reference TRBV5-6 and TRBJ2-4, the full variable domain reads DAGVTQSPTHLIKTRGQQVTLRCSPKSGHDTVSWYQQALGQGPQFIFQYYEEEERQRGNFPDRFSGHQFPNYSSELNVNALLLGDSALYLCASSLVWTGAKNIQYFGAGTRLSVL.

This clone was seen a few times. The V gene is TRBV5-4, the J gene TRBJ1-6; 7 bases agree with TRBD1. V dropped 4 bases and J dropped 17; count of bases not matched to a gene: 9. In germline, CDR1 is SGHNT, CDR2 YYREEE (reference sequence). This CDR3 spans 12 amino acids. This CDR3 reads CASSVTGEEFHF. CDR3 sequence (DNA): TGTGCCAGCAGCGTAACAGGGGAGGAATTCCACTTT.

V gene TRBV6-6 combines with J gene TRBJ2-7; 13 bases are shared with TRBD2. Germline CDR1 is MNHNY and CDR2 is SVGAGI (reference sequence). J gave up 2 bases and V 0 bases, and 1 base lay outside the gene matches. This CDR3 comprises 16 residues. The DNA for the CDR3 is TGTGCCAGCAGTTACTCTACTAGCGGGGGGGCCTACGAGCAGTACTTC. This sequence encodes CASSYSTSGGAYEQYF.